A selection of T cell receptor beta chains follows, all from one sample in a study of cytomegalovirus exposure and HLA in healthy donors. Produced via immunoSEQ multiplex PCR; TCRdb's table is partial and in-frame only. The profile covers 170,000 or so clones, with over 70% appearing a single time and 1.4% to 1.5% taken by the ten largest. Material: PBMCs. These TCRs come from a woman younger than 45 in good health and CMV-seropositive. The CDR3 runs from the conserved cysteine through the conserved F or W. The order of the fields is V gene, clone size, J gene, D gene, CDR3 length, CDR3 protein, CDR3 DNA. A D gene is named only where the DNA matches it firmly. Part of the rows lack a size; the others show once, few, many or a class for expanded clones.

TRBV4-3,NA,TRBJ2-4,NA,16,CASSHFRGGEKNIQYF,TGCGCCAGCAGCCACTTCCGTGGGGGCGAGAAAAACATTCAGTACTTC
TRBV11-2,NA,TRBJ2-7,NA,14,CASSLNRGIGEQYF,TGTGCCAGCAGCTTAAATCGGGGGATCGGAGAGCAGTACTTC
TRBV10-3,NA,TRBJ2-7,NA,15,CAISEFDTNSYEQYF,TGTGCCATCAGTGAATTCGACACAAACTCCTACGAGCAGTACTTC
TRBV2,NA,TRBJ2-1,NA,13,CASRGDPEPEQFF,TGTGCCAGCAGGGGCGACCCGGAACCTGAGCAGTTCTTC
TRBV4-3,NA,TRBJ2-1,TRBD1,16,CASSPDSGQGIYEQFF,TGCGCCAGCAGCCCCGATTCGGGACAGGGTATCTATGAGCAGTTCTTC
TRBV6-5,NA,TRBJ2-1,TRBD1,13,CASSHQGENEQFF,TGTGCCAGCAGCCACCAGGGGGAGAATGAGCAGTTCTTC
TRBV9,NA,TRBJ2-1,NA,12,CASSVDYREQFF,TGTGCCAGCAGCGTAGACTACCGAGAGCAGTTCTTC
TRBV23-1,NA,TRBJ2-7,TRBD1,14,CASRTTGGFNEQYF,TGCGCCAGCAGAACGACAGGGGGCTTCAACGAGCAGTACTTC
TRBV6-6,NA,TRBJ1-1,TRBD1,16,CASSSGQGRVYTEAFF,TGTGCCAGCAGCTCCGGACAGGGGCGGGTGTACACTGAAGCTTTCTTT
TRBV4-3,few,TRBJ1-4,TRBD1,17,CASSQGTGGDLNEKLFF,TGCGCCAGCAGCCAAGGGACAGGGGGTGACCTCAATGAAAAACTGTTTTTT
TRBV5-1,NA,TRBJ2-5,NA,18,CASSLAVFSLGGGETQYF,TGCGCCAGCAGCTTGGCCGTTTTCAGTCTAGGGGGTGGAGAGACCCAGTACTTC
TRBV6-5,NA,TRBJ1-5,NA,11,CASAGYQPQHF,TGTGCCAGCGCAGGATATCAGCCCCAGCATTTT
TRBV5-1,few,TRBJ2-7,NA,14,CASSLSPGPYEQYF,TGCGCCAGCAGCTTGAGCCCAGGGCCCTACGAGCAGTACTTC
TRBV30,few,TRBJ1-1,TRBD1,13,CAWSGDRGTEAFF,TGTGCCTGGAGTGGTGACAGGGGCACTGAAGCTTTCTTT
TRBV4-2,NA,TRBJ1-5,NA,15,CASSQDLEVGQPQHF,TGTGCCAGCAGCCAAGATCTCGAGGTTGGTCAGCCCCAGCATTTT
TRBV30,NA,TRBJ2-1,TRBD2,14,CASSRLAGVNEQFF,TGTGCCTCAAGTCGCCTAGCGGGAGTTAATGAGCAGTTCTTC
TRBV27,NA,TRBJ2-5,NA,19,CASSSQKEMIWAPQETQYF,TGTGCCAGCAGTTCACAAAAGGAAATGATATGGGCCCCCCAAGAGACCCAGTACTTC
TRBV19,NA,TRBJ2-5,NA,14,CASSIGGDGETQYF,TGTGCCAGTAGTATAGGGGGAGATGGAGAGACCCAGTACTTC
TRBV7-2,NA,TRBJ1-2,NA,15,CASSPRSGLNYGYTF,TGTGCCAGCAGCCCCCGCAGCGGCCTTAACTATGGCTACACCTTC
TRBV28,NA,TRBJ1-5,TRBD1,15,CASSLGTGARQPQHF,TGTGCCAGCAGTTTAGGGACAGGGGCTCGTCAGCCCCAGCATTTT
TRBV29-1,NA,TRBJ2-5,TRBD1,13,CSVRGQGEETQYF,TGCAGCGTTAGGGGGCAGGGAGAAGAGACCCAGTACTTC
TRBV7-6,NA,TRBJ2-7,TRBD1,16,CASSSGPGQGQYEQYF,TGTGCCAGCAGCTCGGGTCCGGGACAGGGCCAATACGAGCAGTACTTC
TRBV27,NA,TRBJ2-3,NA,16,CASSLWENPHTDTQYF,TGTGCCAGCAGTTTATGGGAGAACCCCCACACAGATACGCAGTATTTT
TRBV29-1,NA,TRBJ2-7,NA,12,CSAGGGPSEQYF,TGCAGCGCCGGCGGAGGGCCGAGCGAGCAGTACTTC
TRBV29-1,few,TRBJ2-3,NA,13,CSVENRDPDTQYF,TGCAGCGTTGAAAACAGGGATCCAGATACGCAGTATTTT
TRBV6-5,NA,TRBJ1-2,NA,14,CASSYGRANYGYTF,TGTGCCAGCAGTTACGGCAGGGCCAACTATGGCTACACCTTC
TRBV19,NA,TRBJ1-1,NA,12,CASIGVSTEAFF,TGTGCCAGTATAGGAGTGAGCACTGAAGCTTTCTTT
TRBV7-2,few,TRBJ1-2,NA,15,CASSPGSGENYGYTF,TGTGCCAGCAGCCCTGGATCGGGAGAAAACTATGGCTACACCTTC
TRBV6-5,NA,TRBJ1-1,TRBD1,15,CASSPRTGWATEAFF,TGTGCCAGCAGTCCTCGGACAGGGTGGGCCACTGAAGCTTTCTTT
TRBV2,NA,TRBJ1-5,NA,15,CASSAEGISNQPQHF,TGTGCCAGCAGTGCGGAGGGAATAAGCAATCAGCCCCAGCATTTT
TRBV19,NA,TRBJ2-5,TRBD2,16,CASSILGGQREEVQYF,TGTGCCAGTAGTATTTTAGGGGGACAGCGGGAGGAGGTCCAGTACTTC
TRBV10-2,NA,TRBJ2-6,NA,19,CASSEPRRARGSGANVLTF,TGCGCCAGCAGTGAGCCGCGCAGGGCGCGGGGCTCTGGGGCCAACGTCCTGACTTTC
TRBV2,NA,TRBJ2-1,TRBD1,17,CASSERGRGTGNNEQFF,TGTGCCAGCAGTGAACGGGGTCGGGGGACAGGAAACAATGAGCAGTTCTTC
TRBV27,NA,TRBJ2-7,TRBD1,19,CASSSTKTDRGLPSYEQYF,TGTGCCAGCAGTTCTACTAAAACGGACAGGGGGCTTCCCTCCTACGAGCAGTACTTC
TRBV14,NA,TRBJ1-2,NA,16,CASSQENPDTSYGYTF,TGTGCCAGCAGCCAAGAAAATCCCGACACCTCTTATGGCTACACCTTC
TRBV28,NA,TRBJ2-3,NA,13,CASSRDSADTQYF,TGTGCCAGCAGTCGGGACTCAGCGGATACGCAGTATTTT
TRBV5-1,NA,TRBJ2-3,TRBD2,16,CASSKPGGTSTDTQYF,TGCGCGAGCAGCAAACCCGGGGGGACTAGCACAGATACGCAGTATTTT
TRBV6-1,once,TRBJ1-1,NA,14,CASSEKGWGSEAFF,TGTGCCAGCAGTGAAAAGGGGTGGGGCTCTGAAGCTTTCTTT
TRBV19,NA,TRBJ1-5,NA,14,CASSRDRTNQPQHF,TGTGCCAGTAGTCGCGACAGGACTAATCAGCCCCAGCATTTT
TRBV5-1,NA,TRBJ2-2,TRBD1,16,CASRPTGILNTGELFF,TGCGCCAGCCGCCCGACAGGGATCCTGAACACCGGGGAGCTGTTTTTT
TRBV18,few,TRBJ2-7,TRBD1,14,CASSPRTGNYEQYF,TGTGCCAGCTCACCAAGGACAGGGAATTACGAGCAGTACTTC
TRBV7-2,NA,TRBJ1-1,TRBD1,15,CASSLDSRDSSEAFF,TGTGCCAGCAGCTTAGATTCGAGGGACAGCTCTGAAGCTTTCTTT
TRBV5-1,few,TRBJ2-3,NA,14,CASSIVRGTDTQYF,TGCGCCAGCAGCATCGTTCGCGGCACAGATACGCAGTATTTT
TRBV28,once,TRBJ2-7,TRBD2,15,CASSPSGSGSYEQYF,TGTGCCAGCAGTCCTAGCGGGAGTGGGTCCTACGAGCAGTACTTC
TRBV11-3,NA,TRBJ2-1,NA,12,CASSLVAEEQFF,TGTGCCAGCAGCTTAGTGGCTGAAGAGCAGTTCTTC
TRBV5-5,NA,TRBJ2-2,TRBD2,19,CASSLGPGTSGGNTGELFF,TGTGCCAGCAGCTTGGGGCCGGGGACTAGCGGGGGGAACACCGGGGAGCTGTTTTTT
TRBV29-1,NA,TRBJ1-5,NA,14,CSVELGGRGQPQHF,TGCAGCGTTGAATTGGGGGGGCGAGGTCAGCCCCAGCATTTT